These T cell receptor beta chains were read from a single sample in a study of blood T cells in healthy people across ages. TCRdb re-called the 5' RACE reads with MiXCR, one entry per CDR3 protein. The table shows over 1,500,000 distinct CDR3 sequences, with roughly 43% occurring only once. Sequencing input: blood. The receptor source for this set is a human donor in good health. Each CDR3 is given with its conserved first and last residue. D genes are given only for firm matches. Clone size is stated in some rows and not others, as once, few, many or a class when expanded.

TRBV4-3	TRBJ2-1	few	TRBD2	TGCGCCAGCAGCCAAGTCCACGGGGGGGCCCGAAATGAGCAGTTCTTC	CASSQVHGGARNEQFF
TRBV6-2/TRBV6-3	TRBJ2-1	NA	NA	TGTGCCAGCAGTTACTCAGAGGGGGGAAGCTCCTACAATGAGCAGTTCTTC	CASSYSEGGSSYNEQFF
TRBV7-9	TRBJ2-1	NA	NA	TGTGCCAGCAGCTTAGATCGGGGGTCCTACGAGCAGTTCTTC	CASSLDRGSYEQFF
TRBV6-1	TRBJ2-5	few	NA	TGTGCCAGCAGTGGATTGGTCGGGGTAACAGAGACCCAGTACTTC	CASSGLVGVTETQYF
TRBV11-3	TRBJ2-1	NA	NA	TGTGCCAGCAGCTTTCTCACAGGGAGTTACAATGAGCAGTTCTTC	CASSFLTGSYNEQFF
TRBV12-3/TRBV12-4	TRBJ1-2	NA	NA	TGTGCCAGCAGTAACAGGGCAGAAGGGTATGGCTACACCTTC	CASSNRAEGYGYTF
TRBV7-9	TRBJ1-4	few	TRBD1	TGTGCCAGCAGCATTGGGATAGACAGGGATGATGAAAAACTGTTTTTT	CASSIGIDRDDEKLFF
TRBV6-5	TRBJ2-7	many	TRBD1	TGTGCCAGCAGTGGACGGGACAGGGGTTGGGAGCAGTACTTC	CASSGRDRGWEQYF
TRBV7-9	TRBJ2-1	NA	NA	TGTGCCAGCAGTATGGGAGGAGGGGGATACAATGAGCAGTTCTTC	CASSMGGGGYNEQFF
TRBV20-1	TRBJ2-2	NA	NA	TGCAGTGCCCCTGACAGGCGCACGAACACCGGGGAGCTGTTTTTT	CSAPDRRTNTGELFF
TRBV7-8	TRBJ2-3	NA	NA	TGTGCCAGCAGCTTGTTTCCCCTCTCTAGCACAGATACGCAGTATTTT	CASSLFPLSSTDTQYF
TRBV7-2	TRBJ1-4	once	NA	TGTGCCAGCAGCTTAGGGTCCTTCGGGGGAATCGGTCGCCTCAATGAAAAACTGTTTTTT	CASSLGSFGGIGRLNEKLFF
TRBV12-3/TRBV12-4	TRBJ2-5	NA	NA	TGTGCCAGCAGTTCGTCGACAGGGTGGAGGGAGCAGTACTTC	CASSSSTGWREQYF
TRBV20-1	TRBJ1-1	NA	NA	TGCAGTGCTAGGGACCCAAGGGCAGACAAAAACTTGAACACTGAAGCTTTCTTT	CSARDPRADKNLNTEAFF
TRBV13	TRBJ1-2	NA	TRBD1	TGTGCCAGCAACAACCGGGGACAGGGGGGCTATGGCTACACCTTC	CASNNRGQGGYGYTF
TRBV7-9	TRBJ1-2	NA	NA	TGTGCCAGCGGGGGGATCTATGGCTACACCTTC	CASGGIYGYTF
TRBV6-6	TRBJ2-7	many	NA	TGTGCCAGCAGCGGGACGTTCTCCTACGAGCAGTACTTC	CASSGTFSYEQYF
TRBV12-3/TRBV12-4	TRBJ2-6	few	TRBD1	TGTGCCAGCAGCACGGGACAGGGAAGGACTGGGGCCAACGTCCTGACTTTC	CASSTGQGRTGANVLTF
TRBV3-1	TRBJ1-1	few	NA	TGTGCCAGCAGCCACCCTGTGGCGAGCACTGAAGCTTTCTTT	CASSHPVASTEAFF
TRBV28	TRBJ2-7	NA	TRBD2	TGTGCCAGCAGCACAACGGGGGGGGAGTACGAGCAGTACTTC	CASSTTGGEYEQYF
TRBV20-1	TRBJ2-5	NA	NA	TGCAGTGCTGGGGGGGACACCTTCCAAGAGACCCAGTACTTC	CSAGGDTFQETQYF
TRBV20-1	TRBJ2-1	NA	NA	TGCAGTGCTAGGTGGGCTACATCCAACAATGAGCAGTTCTTC	CSARWATSNNEQFF
TRBV4-3	TRBJ2-7	few	TRBD1	TGCGCCAGCAGCCAACATCCCGGCCAAGGGGGCTTTTACGAGCAGTACTTC	CASSQHPGQGGFYEQYF
TRBV28	TRBJ2-4	NA	TRBD1	TGTGCCAGCAATCCGGGACAGCTAGCCAAAAACATTCAGTACTTC	CASNPGQLAKNIQYF
TRBV12-3/TRBV12-4	TRBJ1-5	few	NA	TGTGCCAGCACCCTGCGGTTAGACGGCAATCAGCCCCAGCATTTT	CASTLRLDGNQPQHF
TRBV29-1	TRBJ2-5	NA	NA	TGCAGCGCCCCTTCTGACTCAGGGTGGAGAGAGACCCAGTACTTC	CSAPSDSGWRETQYF
TRBV7-2	TRBJ1-4	few	TRBD1	TGTGCCAGCAGTTTCAGGGACAGGGCTGGAAAACTGTTTTTT	CASSFRDRAGKLFF
TRBV6-1	TRBJ2-7	NA	NA	TGTGCCAGCAGTTTTCGCGCTTGGGACAACGAGCAGTACTTC	CASSFRAWDNEQYF
TRBV7-2	TRBJ2-1	many	TRBD2	TGTGCCAGCAGCTTAGTATCCGGGAGGAATGAGCAGTTCTTC	CASSLVSGRNEQFF
TRBV10-3	TRBJ2-3	few	TRBD1	TGTGCCATCAGTAACAGGGGGCATCGAGATACGCAGTATTTT	CAISNRGHRDTQYF
TRBV24-1	TRBJ2-3	few	TRBD1	TGTGCCACCAGTGATTTGCAAGATGGGACAGGGAGAGATACGCAGTATTTT	CATSDLQDGTGRDTQYF
TRBV4-3	TRBJ2-5	many	NA	TGCGCCAGCAGTGTGGGTGCAGGTTCTCAAGAGACCCAGTACTTC	CASSVGAGSQETQYF
TRBV7-9	TRBJ2-1	few	NA	TGTGCCAGCAGCTTATCCCAAAACAATGAGCAGTTCTTC	CASSLSQNNEQFF
TRBV11-2	TRBJ2-3	few	NA	TGTGCCAGCAGCTTAACCGATACATTAGCGGATACGCAGTATTTT	CASSLTDTLADTQYF
TRBV4-3	TRBJ1-2	NA	NA	TGCACCAGCAGCCATCAAGCCTGGGGGAAGTATGGCTACACCTTC	CTSSHQAWGKYGYTF
TRBV7-2	TRBJ1-2	once	NA	TGTGCCAGCAACCAGGAGAATTCGAACTATGGCTACACCTTC	CASNQENSNYGYTF
TRBV6-2/TRBV6-3	TRBJ2-5	NA	NA	TGTGCCAGCAGTTACTATCGTGGCGGGATGAGGGAGACCCAGTACTTC	CASSYYRGGMRETQYF
TRBV20-1	TRBJ2-1	once	TRBD1	TGCAGTGCCGTGGAGGACAGGGAGGATGAGCAGTTCTTC	CSAVEDREDEQFF
TRBV27	TRBJ1-1	NA	NA	TGTGCCAGCAGTTTAGGTTTAGGAGACACTGAAGCTTTCTTT	CASSLGLGDTEAFF
TRBV4-1	TRBJ1-4	few	NA	TGCGCCAGCAGCCAAGGGGCAGGGCGGCTGTTTTTT	CASSQGAGRLFF
TRBV20-1	TRBJ2-3	once	TRBD2	TGCAGTGCCACCCATCGCCGACTAGCTAGGAGCACAGATACGCAGTATTTT	CSATHRRLARSTDTQYF
TRBV2	TRBJ2-7	NA	TRBD1	TGTGCCAGCAGTCGAGCAGGACAGGGTCTCATCTACGAGCAGTACTTC	CASSRAGQGLIYEQYF
TRBV7-2	TRBJ1-1	NA	NA	TGTGCCAGCAGCTTGCAACTAGGGGGTATAGCTTTCTTT	CASSLQLGGIAFF